The sequence of this TCR beta chain was determined in a study of cytomegalovirus exposure and HLA in healthy donors. Across the study: Later analysis reported that the roughly 120 validation repertoires shared the platform of the 600 to 750 first-cohort repertoires. Study observations and caveats: Altogether, 150 or so TCR beta chains were recorded as cytomegalovirus-associated. In vitro testing confirmed three CMV-associated chains as specific for CMV antigens.

For this clone: Antigen specificity is unknown.

Some clones are missing from TCRdb's copy, which holds only in-frame ones; the method was immunoSEQ multiplex PCR. Of about 160,000 clones detected, approximately 86% appear once; the ten largest clones hold approximately 2.2%. CDR1 and CDR2 (germline): SEHNR, FQNEAQ (reference sequence). V lost 5 bases to trimming and J lost 5 bases, with 9 bases between them. The CDR3 consists of 12 residues. The donors were part of the validation cohort, which consisted of about 120 subjects and was separate from the first cohort of several hundred subjects. Sequencing was performed on PBMCs. This chain uses TRBV7-9 with TRBJ2-5; D is uncertain. This clonotype originated in a woman aged 18 to 35 in good health and CMV-seronegative. CDR3 coding DNA: TGTGCCAGCAGCGATATTGCGGAGACCCAGTACTTC. Amino acids: CASSDIAETQYF.